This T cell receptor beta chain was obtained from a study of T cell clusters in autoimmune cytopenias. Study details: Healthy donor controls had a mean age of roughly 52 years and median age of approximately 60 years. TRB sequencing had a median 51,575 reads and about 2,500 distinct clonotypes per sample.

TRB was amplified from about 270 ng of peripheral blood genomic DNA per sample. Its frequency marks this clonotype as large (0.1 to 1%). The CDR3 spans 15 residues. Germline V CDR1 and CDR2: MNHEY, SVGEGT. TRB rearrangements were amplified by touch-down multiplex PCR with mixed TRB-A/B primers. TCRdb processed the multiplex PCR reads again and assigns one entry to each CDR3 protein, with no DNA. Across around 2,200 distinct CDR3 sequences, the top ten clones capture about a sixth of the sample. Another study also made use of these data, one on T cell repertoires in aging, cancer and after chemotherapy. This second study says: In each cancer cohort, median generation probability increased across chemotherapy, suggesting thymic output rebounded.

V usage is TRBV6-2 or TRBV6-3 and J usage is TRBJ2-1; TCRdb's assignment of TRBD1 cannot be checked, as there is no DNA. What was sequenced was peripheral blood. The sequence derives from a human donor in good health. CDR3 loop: CASSAPGRGDNEQFF.